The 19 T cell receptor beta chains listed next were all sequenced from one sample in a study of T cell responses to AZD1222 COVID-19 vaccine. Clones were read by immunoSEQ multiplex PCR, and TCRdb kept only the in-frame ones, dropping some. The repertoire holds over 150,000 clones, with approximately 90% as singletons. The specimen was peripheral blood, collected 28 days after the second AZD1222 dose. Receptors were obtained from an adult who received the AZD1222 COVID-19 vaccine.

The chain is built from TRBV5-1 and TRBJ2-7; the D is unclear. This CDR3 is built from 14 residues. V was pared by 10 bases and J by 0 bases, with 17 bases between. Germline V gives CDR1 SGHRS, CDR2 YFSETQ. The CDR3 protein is CAGQERGHSYEQYF. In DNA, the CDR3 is TGCGCCGGCCAGGAGAGAGGCCACTCCTACGAGCAGTACTTC.

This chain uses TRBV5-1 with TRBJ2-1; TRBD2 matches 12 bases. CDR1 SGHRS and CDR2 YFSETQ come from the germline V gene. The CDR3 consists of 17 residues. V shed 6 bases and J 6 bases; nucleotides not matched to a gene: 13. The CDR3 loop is CASNRLAGGPGSNEQFF. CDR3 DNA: TGCGCCAGCAACCGTCTAGCGGGAGGGCCTGGTTCCAATGAGCAGTTCTTC. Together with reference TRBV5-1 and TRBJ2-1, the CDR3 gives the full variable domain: KAGVTQTPRYLIKTRGQQVTLSCSPISGHRSVSWYQQTPGQGLQFLFEYFSETQRNKGNFPGRFSGRQFSNSRSEMNVSTLELGDSALYLCASNRLAGGPGSNEQFFGPGTRLTVL.

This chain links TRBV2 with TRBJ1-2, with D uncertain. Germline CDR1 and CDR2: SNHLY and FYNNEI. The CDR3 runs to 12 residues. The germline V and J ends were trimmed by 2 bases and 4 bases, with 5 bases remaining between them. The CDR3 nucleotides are TGTGCCAGCAGTGAACGAAGCTATGGCTACACCTTC. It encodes CASSERSYGYTF.

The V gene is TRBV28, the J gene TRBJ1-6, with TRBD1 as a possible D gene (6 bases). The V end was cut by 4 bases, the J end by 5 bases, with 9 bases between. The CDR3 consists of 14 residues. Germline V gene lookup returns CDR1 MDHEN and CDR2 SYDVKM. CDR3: CASSSGHNNSPLHF. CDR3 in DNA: TGTGCCAGCAGTTCGGGACACAATAATTCACCCCTCCACTTT.

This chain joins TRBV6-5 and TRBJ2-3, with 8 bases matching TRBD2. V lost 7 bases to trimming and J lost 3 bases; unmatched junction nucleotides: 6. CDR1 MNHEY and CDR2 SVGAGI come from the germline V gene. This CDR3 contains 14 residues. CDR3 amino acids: CASTSGPLTDTQYF. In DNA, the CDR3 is TGTGCCAGCACTAGCGGGCCCCTAACAGATACGCAGTATTTT.

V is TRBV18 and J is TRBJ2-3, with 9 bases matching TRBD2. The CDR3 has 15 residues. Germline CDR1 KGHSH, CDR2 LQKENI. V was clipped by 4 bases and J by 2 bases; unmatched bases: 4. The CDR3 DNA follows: TGTGCCAGCTCACAGAGACTAGCGGACACAGATACGCAGTATTTT. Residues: CASSQRLADTDTQYF.

The CDR3 sequence: CASSQYSGGMNTEAFF. CDR3 DNA: TGCGCCAGCAGCCAATACTCAGGGGGGATGAACACTGAAGCTTTCTTT. The chain carries TRBV4-3 and TRBJ1-1; 7 nucleotides align to TRBD1. The CDR3 is 16 amino acids. Trimming cost V 2 bases and J 0 bases; bases outside gene matches: 6. From germline, CDR1 is LGHNA and CDR2 YSLEER.

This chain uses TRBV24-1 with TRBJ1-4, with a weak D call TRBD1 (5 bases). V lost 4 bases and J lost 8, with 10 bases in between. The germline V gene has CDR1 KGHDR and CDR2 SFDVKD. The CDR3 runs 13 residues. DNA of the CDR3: TGTGCCACCAGTGACGGGGGGGTGGAAAAACTGTTTTTT. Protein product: CATSDGGVEKLFF.

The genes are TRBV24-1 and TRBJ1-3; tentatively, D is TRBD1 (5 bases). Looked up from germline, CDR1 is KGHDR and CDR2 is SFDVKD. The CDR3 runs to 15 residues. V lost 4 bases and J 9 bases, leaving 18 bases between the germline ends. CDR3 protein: CATSDSQLSGATIYF. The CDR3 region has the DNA TGTGCCACCAGTGACTCCCAACTCTCTGGGGCCACCATATATTTT.

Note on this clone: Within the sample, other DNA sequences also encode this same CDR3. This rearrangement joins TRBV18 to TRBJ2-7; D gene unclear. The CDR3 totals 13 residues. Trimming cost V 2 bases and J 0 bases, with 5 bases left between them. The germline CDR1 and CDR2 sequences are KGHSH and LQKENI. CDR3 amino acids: CASSPALSYEQYF. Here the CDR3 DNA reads TGTGCCAGCTCACCAGCCCTCTCCTACGAGCAGTACTTC. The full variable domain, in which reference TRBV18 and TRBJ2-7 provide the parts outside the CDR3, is NAGVMQNPRHLVRRRGQEARLRCSPMKGHSHVYWYRQLPEEGLKFMVYLQKENIIDESGMPKERFSAEFPKEGPSILRIQQVVRGDSAAYFCASSPALSYEQYFGPGTRLTVT.

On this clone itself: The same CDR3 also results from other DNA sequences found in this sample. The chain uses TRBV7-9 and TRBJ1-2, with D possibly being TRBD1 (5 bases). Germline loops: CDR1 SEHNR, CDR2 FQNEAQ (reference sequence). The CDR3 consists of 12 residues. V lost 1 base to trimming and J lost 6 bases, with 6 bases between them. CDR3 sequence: CASSLGGDGYTF. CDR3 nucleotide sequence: TGTGCCAGCAGCTTAGGAGGGGATGGCTACACCTTC.

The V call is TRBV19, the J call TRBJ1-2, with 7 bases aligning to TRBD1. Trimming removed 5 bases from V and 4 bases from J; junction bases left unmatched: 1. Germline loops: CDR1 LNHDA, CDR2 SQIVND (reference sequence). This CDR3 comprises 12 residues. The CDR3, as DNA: TGTGCCAGTAGTCCAGGGGGCTATGGCTACACCTTC. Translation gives CASSPGGYGYTF.

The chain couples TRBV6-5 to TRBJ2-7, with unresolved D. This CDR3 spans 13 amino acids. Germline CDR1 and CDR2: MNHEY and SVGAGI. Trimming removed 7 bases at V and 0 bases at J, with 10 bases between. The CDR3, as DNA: TGTGCCAGCAAGGCGTGGGGCTCCTACGAGCAGTACTTC. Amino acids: CASKAWGSYEQYF.

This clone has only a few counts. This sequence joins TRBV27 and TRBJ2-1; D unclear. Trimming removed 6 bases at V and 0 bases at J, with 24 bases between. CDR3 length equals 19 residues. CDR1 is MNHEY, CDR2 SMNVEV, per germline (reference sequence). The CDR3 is CASSRRVSFTVSSYNEQFF. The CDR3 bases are TGTGCCAGCAGCCGCCGGGTCTCGTTCACCGTAAGCTCCTACAATGAGCAGTTCTTC.

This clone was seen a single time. The chain's CDR3 is CATSDSTGLDGYNEQFF. Written as DNA, the CDR3 is TGTGCCACCAGTGATTCCACTGGACTGGACGGCTACAATGAGCAGTTCTTC. The rearrangement uses TRBV24-1 and TRBJ2-1; possibly TRBD2 for D (5 bases). The CDR3 loop spans 17 amino acids. Per the germline V gene, CDR1 is KGHDR and CDR2 is SFDVKD. V was clipped by 2 bases and J by 3 bases, with 16 bases between them.

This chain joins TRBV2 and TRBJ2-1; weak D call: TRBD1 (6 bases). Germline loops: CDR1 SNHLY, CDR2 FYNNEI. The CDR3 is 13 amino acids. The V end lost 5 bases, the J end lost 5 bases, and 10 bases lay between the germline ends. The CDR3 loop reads CASSWGQNNEQFF. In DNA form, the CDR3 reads TGTGCCAGCAGTTGGGGGCAGAACAATGAGCAGTTCTTC.

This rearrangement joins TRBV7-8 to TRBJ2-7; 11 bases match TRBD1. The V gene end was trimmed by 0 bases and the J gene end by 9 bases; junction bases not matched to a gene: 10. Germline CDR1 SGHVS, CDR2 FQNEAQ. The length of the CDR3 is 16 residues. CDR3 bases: TGTGCCAGCAGCTTAGCGCTCGGGACAGGGGGATGGAGGCAGTACTTC. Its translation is CASSLALGTGGWRQYF.

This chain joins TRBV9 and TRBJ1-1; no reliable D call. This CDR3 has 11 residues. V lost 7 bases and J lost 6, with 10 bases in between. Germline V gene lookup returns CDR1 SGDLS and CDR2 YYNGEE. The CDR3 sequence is CASSPLAEAFF. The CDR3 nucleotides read TGTGCCAGCTCCCCACTGGCTGAAGCTTTCTTT.

The CDR3 DNA is TGTGCCAGCAGTCGACAGCCCATGGTGGATCAGCCCCAGCATTTT. It yields the protein CASSRQPMVDQPQHF. The chain uses TRBV28 and TRBJ1-5, with D maybe TRBD1 (5 bases). Germline loops: CDR1 MDHEN, CDR2 SYDVKM. CDR3 size: 15 residues. The V end lost 5 bases, the J end lost 5 bases, and 16 bases lay between the germline ends.